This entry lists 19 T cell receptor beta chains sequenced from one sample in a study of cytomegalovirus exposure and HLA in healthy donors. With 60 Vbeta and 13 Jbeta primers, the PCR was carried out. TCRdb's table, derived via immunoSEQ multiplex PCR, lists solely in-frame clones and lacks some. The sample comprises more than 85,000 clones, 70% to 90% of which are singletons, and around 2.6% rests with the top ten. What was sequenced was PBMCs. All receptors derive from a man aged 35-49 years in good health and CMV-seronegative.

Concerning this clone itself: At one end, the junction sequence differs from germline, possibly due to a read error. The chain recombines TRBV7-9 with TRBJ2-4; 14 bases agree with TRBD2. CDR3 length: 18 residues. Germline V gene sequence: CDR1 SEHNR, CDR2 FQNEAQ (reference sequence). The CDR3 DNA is TGTTCCAGCAGCTTATTGTCGACTAGCGGGGGGGCCGGGGACATTCAGTACTTC. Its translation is CSSSLLSTSGGAGDIQYF.

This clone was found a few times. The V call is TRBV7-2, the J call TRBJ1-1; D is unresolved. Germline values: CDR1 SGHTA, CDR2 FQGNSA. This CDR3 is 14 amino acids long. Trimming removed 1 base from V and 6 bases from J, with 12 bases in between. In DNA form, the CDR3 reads TGTGCCAGCAGCTTAGTCGCCGCAGGCCCTGAAGCTTTCTTT. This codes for CASSLVAAGPEAFF.

CDR3 in DNA: TGCGCCAGCAGCTCATACCTACAGGGGGTCGGCTACACCTTC. Translation gives CASSSYLQGVGYTF. The V gene is TRBV5-1, the J gene TRBJ1-2, with TRBD1 matching 8 bases. V lost 3 bases to trimming and J lost 8 bases; unmatched junction nucleotides: 9. The CDR3 contains 14 residues. Germline V gene sequence: CDR1 SGHRS, CDR2 YFSETQ.

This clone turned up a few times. The CDR3 region has the DNA TGTGCCAGCAGGGCGGGGACAGGGGTAGGGTTCTACACCTTC. Its translation: CASRAGTGVGFYTF. The chain has TRBV27 and TRBJ1-2; TRBD1 matches 10 bases. Unmatched junction bases numbered 11, after V lost 6 bases and J lost 10 bases. Germline CDR1 reads MNHEY; CDR2 reads SMNVEV (reference sequence). The CDR3 covers 14 residues.

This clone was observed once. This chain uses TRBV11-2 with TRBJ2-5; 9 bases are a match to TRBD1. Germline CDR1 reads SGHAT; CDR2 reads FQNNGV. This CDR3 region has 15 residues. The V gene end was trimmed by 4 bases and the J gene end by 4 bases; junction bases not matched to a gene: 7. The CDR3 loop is CASSSRTGAVETQYF. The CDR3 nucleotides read TGTGCCAGCAGCTCTCGGACAGGGGCCGTAGAGACCCAGTACTTC.

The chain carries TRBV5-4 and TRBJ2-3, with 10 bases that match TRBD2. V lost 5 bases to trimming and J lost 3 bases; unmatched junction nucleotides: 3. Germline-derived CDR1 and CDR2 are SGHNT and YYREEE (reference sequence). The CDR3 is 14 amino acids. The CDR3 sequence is CASSYSGGTDTQYF. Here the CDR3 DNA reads TGTGCCAGCAGTTATAGCGGGGGGACAGATACGCAGTATTTT.

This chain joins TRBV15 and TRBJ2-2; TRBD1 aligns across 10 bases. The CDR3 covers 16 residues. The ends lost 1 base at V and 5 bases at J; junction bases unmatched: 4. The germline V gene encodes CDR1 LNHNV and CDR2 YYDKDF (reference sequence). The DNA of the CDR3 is TGTGCCACCAGCAGAGGGGGACAGGGGTCAACCGGGGAGCTGTTTTTT. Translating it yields CATSRGGQGSTGELFF.

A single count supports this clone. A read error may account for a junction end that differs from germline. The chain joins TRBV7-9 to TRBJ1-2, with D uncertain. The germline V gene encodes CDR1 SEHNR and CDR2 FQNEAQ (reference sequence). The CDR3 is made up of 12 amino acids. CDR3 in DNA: TGTTCCAGCAGCAATACGGACTATGGCTACACCTTC. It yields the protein CSSSNTDYGYTF.

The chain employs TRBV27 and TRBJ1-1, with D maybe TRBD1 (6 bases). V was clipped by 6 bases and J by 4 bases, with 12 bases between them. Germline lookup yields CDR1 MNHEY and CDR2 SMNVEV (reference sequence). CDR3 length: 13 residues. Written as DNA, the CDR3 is TGTGCCAGCAGATACAGGGCAGGCACTGAAGCTTTCTTT. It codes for CASRYRAGTEAFF.

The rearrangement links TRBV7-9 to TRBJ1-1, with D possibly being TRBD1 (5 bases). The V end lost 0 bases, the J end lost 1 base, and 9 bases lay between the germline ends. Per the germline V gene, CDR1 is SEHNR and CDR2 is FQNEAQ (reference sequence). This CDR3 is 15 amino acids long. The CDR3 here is CASSLAVQENTEAFF. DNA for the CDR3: TGTGCCAGCAGCTTAGCCGTACAGGAGAACACTGAAGCTTTCTTT.

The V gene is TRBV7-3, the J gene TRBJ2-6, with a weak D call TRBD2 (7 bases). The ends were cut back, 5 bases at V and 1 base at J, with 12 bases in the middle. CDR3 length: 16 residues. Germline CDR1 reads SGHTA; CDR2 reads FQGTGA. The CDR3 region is CASSPRGGSGANVLTF. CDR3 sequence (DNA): TGTGCCAGCAGCCCTAGGGGGGGGTCTGGGGCCAACGTCCTGACTTTC.

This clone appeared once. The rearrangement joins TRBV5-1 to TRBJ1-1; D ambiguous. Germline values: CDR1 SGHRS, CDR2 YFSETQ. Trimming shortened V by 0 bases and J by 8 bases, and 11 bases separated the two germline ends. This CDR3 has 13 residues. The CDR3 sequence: CASSLVFGREAFF. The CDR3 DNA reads TGCGCCAGCAGCTTGGTGTTCGGTCGAGAAGCTTTCTTT.

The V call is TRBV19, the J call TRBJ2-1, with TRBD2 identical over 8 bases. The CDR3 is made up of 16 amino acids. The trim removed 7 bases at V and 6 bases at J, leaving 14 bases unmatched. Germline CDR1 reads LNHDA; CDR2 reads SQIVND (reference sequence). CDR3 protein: CASTALRGGRSNEQFF. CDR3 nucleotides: TGTGCCAGTACCGCATTACGGGGGGGCCGGTCCAATGAGCAGTTCTTC.

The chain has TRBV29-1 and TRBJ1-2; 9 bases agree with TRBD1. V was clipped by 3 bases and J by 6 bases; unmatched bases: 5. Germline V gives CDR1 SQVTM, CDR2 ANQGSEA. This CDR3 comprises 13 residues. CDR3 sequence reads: CSVDRGQGDGYTF. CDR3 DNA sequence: TGCAGCGTTGATCGGGGACAGGGAGATGGCTACACCTTC. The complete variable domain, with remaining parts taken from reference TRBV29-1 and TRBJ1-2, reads SAVISQKPSRDICQRGTSLTIQCQVDSQVTMMFWYRQQPGQSLTLIATANQGSEATYESGFVIDKFPISRPNLTFSTLTVSNMSPEDSSIYLCSVDRGQGDGYTFGSGTRLTVV.

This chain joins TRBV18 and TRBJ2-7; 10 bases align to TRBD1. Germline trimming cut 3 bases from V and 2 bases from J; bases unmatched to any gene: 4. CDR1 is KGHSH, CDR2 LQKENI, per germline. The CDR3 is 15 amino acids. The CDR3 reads CASSPQGTGAYEQYF. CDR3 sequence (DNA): TGTGCCAGCTCACCCCAAGGGACAGGGGCCTACGAGCAGTACTTC. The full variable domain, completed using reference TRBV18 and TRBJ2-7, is NAGVMQNPRHLVRRRGQEARLRCSPMKGHSHVYWYRQLPEEGLKFMVYLQKENIIDESGMPKERFSAEFPKEGPSILRIQQVVRGDSAAYFCASSPQGTGAYEQYFGPGTRLTVT.

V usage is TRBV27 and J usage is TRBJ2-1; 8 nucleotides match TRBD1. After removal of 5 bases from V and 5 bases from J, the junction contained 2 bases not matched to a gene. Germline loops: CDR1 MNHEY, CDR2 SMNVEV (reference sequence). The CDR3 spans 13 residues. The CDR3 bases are TGTGCCAGCAGTCAGGGGGCCCACAATGAGCAGTTCTTC. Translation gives CASSQGAHNEQFF.

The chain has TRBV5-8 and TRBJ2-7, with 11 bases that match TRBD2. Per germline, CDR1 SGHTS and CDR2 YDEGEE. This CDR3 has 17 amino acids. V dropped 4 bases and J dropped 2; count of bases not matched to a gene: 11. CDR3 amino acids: CASSRLGLAASPYEQYF. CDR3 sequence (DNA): TGTGCCAGCAGCAGGCTGGGACTAGCGGCGAGTCCCTACGAGCAGTACTTC.

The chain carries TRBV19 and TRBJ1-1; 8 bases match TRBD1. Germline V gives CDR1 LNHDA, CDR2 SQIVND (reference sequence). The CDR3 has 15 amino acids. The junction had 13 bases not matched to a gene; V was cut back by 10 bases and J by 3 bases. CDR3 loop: CATSVLGQGDTEAFF. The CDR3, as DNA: TGTGCCACCTCAGTCTTAGGACAGGGCGACACTGAAGCTTTCTTT.

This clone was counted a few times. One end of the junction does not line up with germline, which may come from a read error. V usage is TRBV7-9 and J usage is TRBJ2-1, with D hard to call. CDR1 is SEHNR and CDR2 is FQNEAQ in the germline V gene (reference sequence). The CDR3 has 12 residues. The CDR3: CSSSSGYNEQFF. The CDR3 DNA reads TGTTCCAGCAGCTCAGGCTACAATGAGCAGTTCTTC.